This T cell receptor (beta chain) was identified during a study of cytomegalovirus exposure and HLA in healthy donors. PCR used 60 Vbeta primers and 13 Jbeta primers. Profiled with immunoSEQ multiplex PCR; TCRdb holds only in-frame clones, not every one. The table includes hundreds of thousands of clones, around 76% detected once. Germline V gene data show CDR1 as SNHLY and CDR2 as FYNNEI. The CDR3 consists of 14 residues. V dropped 3 bases and J dropped 6; count of bases not matched to a gene: 5. This clone was seen only a few times. The receptor was derived from a man in his late teens or twenties in good health and CMV-seronegative. The chain employs TRBV2 and TRBJ2-1; 7 nucleotides align to TRBD2. Sequences were obtained from PBMCs. The CDR3 DNA sequence: TGTGCCAGCAGTGAGCTTAGCGGGTCCAATGAGCAGTTCTTC. Residues: CASSELSGSNEQFF.